These 4 T cell receptor beta chains came from one sample sequenced in a study of T cells in Graves' hyperthyroidism and ophthalmopathy. The source material, RNA transcripts, was used to amplify TCR beta CDR3 regions. A first-round RT-PCR of the TCR CDR3 used the HTBI primer set. A single record per CDR3 protein comes from TCRdb applying MiXCR to the multiplex PCR reads. The sample has about 300,000 distinct CDR3 sequences, about 19% seen once. Sequenced sample: blood. The receptors originated from a man aged 50 to 60 with Graves' ophthalmopathy.

This clonotype was recorded many times. The chain couples TRBV9 to TRBJ1-1; 8 bases are a match to TRBD1. Germline V gene data show CDR1 as SGDLS and CDR2 as YYNGEE. The CDR3 is 17 residues long. With V trimmed by 3 bases and J by 0 bases, 10 bases remained unmatched. CDR3 sequence reads: CASSADRGTFMNTEAFF. The CDR3 DNA reads as TGTGCCAGCAGCGCTGACAGGGGAACCTTTATGAACACTGAAGCTTTCTTT.

As for this clonotype: It is unclear where the CDR3 begins or ends on the DNA, so no DNA is shown, and the CDR3 is as TCRdb lists it. The J gene is TRBJ2-1, the V gene TRBV3-1; TRBD2 is taken as the D call from the table, unchecked against the DNA. Germline V lookup: CDR1 LGHDT, CDR2 YNNKEL (reference sequence). The CDR3 has 16 residues if both end residues are counted. The CDR3 reads CASSQVGSGSYDEQLF.

A few counts support this clonotype. The V and J genes are TRBV20-1 and TRBJ2-1, with 14 bases matching TRBD2. The germline V gene has CDR1 DFQATT and CDR2 SNEGSKA (reference sequence). Trimming removed 2 bases from V and 9 bases from J; junction bases left unmatched: 9. This CDR3 has 16 amino acids. CDR3 sequence reads: CSARRFETSGRGEQFF. Written as DNA, the CDR3 is TGCAGTGCTAGAAGGTTCGAGACTAGCGGGAGGGGTGAGCAGTTCTTC.

The chain links TRBV5-1 to TRBJ1-3; a possible D gene is TRBD1 (5 bases). The CDR3 has 15 amino acids. In germline, CDR1 is SGHRS, CDR2 YFSETQ. Trimming took 0 bases from V and 0 from J, leaving 7 bases between them. The CDR3 sequence: CASSLDRTSGNTIYF. CDR3 DNA: TGCGCCAGCAGCTTGGACAGGACCTCTGGAAACACCATATATTTT. The entire variable domain, with the rest obtained from reference TRBV5-1 and TRBJ1-3, is as follows: KAGVTQTPRYLIKTRGQQVTLSCSPISGHRSVSWYQQTPGQGLQFLFEYFSETQRNKGNFPGRFSGRQFSNSRSEMNVSTLELGDSALYLCASSLDRTSGNTIYFGEGSWLTVV.